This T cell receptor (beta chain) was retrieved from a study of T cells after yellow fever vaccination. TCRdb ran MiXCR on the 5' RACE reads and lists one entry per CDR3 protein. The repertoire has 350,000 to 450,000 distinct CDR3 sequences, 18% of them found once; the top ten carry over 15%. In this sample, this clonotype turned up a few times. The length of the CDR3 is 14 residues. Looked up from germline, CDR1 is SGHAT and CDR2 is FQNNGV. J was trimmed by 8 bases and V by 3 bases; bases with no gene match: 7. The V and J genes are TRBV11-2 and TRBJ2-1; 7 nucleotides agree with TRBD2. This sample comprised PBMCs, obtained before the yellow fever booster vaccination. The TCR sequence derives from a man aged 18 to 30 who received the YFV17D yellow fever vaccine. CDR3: CASSLGRLADEQFF. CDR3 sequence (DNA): TGTGCCAGCAGCTTGGGCCGACTAGCTGATGAGCAGTTCTTC.